In its sample, the clone carrying this T cell receptor (beta chain) was seen once. Its antigen remains unknown. One junction end does not reproduce the germline sequence, and a read error may be involved. This sample is drawn from a study of T cell responses to AZD1222 COVID-19 vaccine. The germline V gene encodes CDR1 SGHRS and CDR2 YFSETQ. The CDR3 totals 14 residues. Points from the study as a whole: Targets within unmutated variant regions were reportedly found for nearly half of spike-specific TCRs.

TCRdb's copy holds only in-frame clones and misses some; the assay was immunoSEQ multiplex PCR. The table has over 95,000 clones, 88% seen once. This receptor was taken from an adult who received the AZD1222 COVID-19 vaccine. This specimen was peripheral blood, taken 28 days after the second AZD1222 dose. This chain links TRBV5-1 with TRBJ1-2; 10 bases match TRBD1. The CDR3 nucleotides read TGCGCCAGCAGCTTGGCAGTTGGGGACAGGGGCTCCACCTTC. This gives the protein CASSLAVGDRGSTF.